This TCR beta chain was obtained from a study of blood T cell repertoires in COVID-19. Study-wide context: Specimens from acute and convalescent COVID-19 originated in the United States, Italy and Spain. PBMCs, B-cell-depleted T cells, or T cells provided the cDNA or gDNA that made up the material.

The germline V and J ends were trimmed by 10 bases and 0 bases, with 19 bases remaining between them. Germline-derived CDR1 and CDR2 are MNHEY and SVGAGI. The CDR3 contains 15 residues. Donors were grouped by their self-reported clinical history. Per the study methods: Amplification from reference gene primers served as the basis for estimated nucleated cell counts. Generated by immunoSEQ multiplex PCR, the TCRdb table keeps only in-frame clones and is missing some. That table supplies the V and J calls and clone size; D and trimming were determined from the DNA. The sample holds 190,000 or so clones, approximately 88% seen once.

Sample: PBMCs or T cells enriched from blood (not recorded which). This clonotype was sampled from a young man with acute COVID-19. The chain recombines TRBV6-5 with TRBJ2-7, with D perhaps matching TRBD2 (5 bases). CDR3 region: CATLLRGPSSYEQYF. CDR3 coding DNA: TGTGCCACCCTCCTCCGGGGTCCGAGCTCCTACGAGCAGTACTTC.